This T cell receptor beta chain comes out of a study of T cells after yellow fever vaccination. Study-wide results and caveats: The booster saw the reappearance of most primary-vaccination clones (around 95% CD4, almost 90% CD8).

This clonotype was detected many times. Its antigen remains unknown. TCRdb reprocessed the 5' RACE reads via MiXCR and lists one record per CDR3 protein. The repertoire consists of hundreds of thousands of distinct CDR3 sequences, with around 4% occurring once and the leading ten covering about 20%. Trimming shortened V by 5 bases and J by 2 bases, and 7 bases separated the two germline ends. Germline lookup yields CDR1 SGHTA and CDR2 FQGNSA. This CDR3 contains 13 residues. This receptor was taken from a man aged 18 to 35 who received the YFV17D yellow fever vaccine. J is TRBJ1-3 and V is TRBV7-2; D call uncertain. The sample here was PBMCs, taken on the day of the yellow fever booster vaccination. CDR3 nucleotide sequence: TGTGCCAGCAGCCGGGAAGCTGGAAACACCATATATTTT. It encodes CASSREAGNTIYF.